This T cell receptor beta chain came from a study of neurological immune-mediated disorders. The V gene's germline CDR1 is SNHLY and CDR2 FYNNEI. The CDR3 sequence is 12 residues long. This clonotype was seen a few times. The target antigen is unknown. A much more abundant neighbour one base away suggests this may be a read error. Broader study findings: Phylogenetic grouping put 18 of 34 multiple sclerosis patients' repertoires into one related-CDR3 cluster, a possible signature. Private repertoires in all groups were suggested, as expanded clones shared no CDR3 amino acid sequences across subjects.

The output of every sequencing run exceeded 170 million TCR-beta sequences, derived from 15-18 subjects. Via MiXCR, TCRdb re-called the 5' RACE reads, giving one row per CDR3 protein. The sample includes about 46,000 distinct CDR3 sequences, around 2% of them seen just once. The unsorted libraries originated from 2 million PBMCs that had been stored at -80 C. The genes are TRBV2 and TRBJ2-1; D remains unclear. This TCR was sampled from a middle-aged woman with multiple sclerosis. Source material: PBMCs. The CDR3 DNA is TGTGACAGCAGTGAACAGTTAAATGAGCAGTTCTTC. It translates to CDSSEQLNEQFF.